This T cell receptor beta chain was documented in a study of blood T cell repertoires in COVID-19. Study in general: COVID-19 samples from acute and convalescent phases originated in the United States, Italy and Spain. PBMCs, B-cell-depleted T cells, or T cells provided the cDNA or gDNA that made up the material.

Trimming cost V 8 bases and J 2 bases, with 16 bases left between them. This CDR3 is built from 14 residues. Germline loops: CDR1 SNHLY, CDR2 FYNNEI. Authors' data handling: Reference gene primer amplification in the assay estimated nucleated cell counts. The table came from immunoSEQ multiplex PCR; TCRdb's copy has only in-frame clones and leaves some out. Clonal size and the V and J genes are those of that table, whereas D and trimming came from the DNA. Altogether a few hundred thousand clones are present, roughly 80% being singletons, with the ten largest covering approximately 5.3%. The receptor's source is a human donor in a cohort sampled during active COVID-19. The sample was peripheral blood. This chain joins TRBV2 and TRBJ2-7; weak D call: TRBD2 (6 bases). CDR3 residues: CASLEGGAPYEQYF. The CDR3 DNA is TGTGCCAGCCTTGAAGGCGGGGCCCCCTACGAGCAGTACTTC.